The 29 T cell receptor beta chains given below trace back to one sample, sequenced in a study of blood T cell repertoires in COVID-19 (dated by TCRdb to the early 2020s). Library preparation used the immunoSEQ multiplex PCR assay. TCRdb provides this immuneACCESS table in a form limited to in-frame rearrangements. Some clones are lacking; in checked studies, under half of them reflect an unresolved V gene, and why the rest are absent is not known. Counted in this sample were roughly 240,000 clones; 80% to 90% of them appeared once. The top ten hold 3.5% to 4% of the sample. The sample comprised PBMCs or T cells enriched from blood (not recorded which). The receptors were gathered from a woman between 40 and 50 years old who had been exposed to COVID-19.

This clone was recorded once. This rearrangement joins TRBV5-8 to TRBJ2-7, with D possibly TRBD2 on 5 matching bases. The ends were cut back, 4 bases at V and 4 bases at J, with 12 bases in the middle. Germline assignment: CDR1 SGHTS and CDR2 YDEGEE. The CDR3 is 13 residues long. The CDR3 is CASSQTKRYEQYF. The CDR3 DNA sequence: TGTGCCAGCAGCCAGACTAAGAGATACGAGCAGTACTTC.

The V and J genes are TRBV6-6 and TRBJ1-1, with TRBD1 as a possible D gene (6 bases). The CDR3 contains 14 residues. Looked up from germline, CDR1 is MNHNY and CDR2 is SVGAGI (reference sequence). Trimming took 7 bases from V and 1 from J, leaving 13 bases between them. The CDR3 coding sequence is TGTGCCAGCAACAAGCGACAGGAGAACACTGAAGCTTTCTTT. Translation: CASNKRQENTEAFF.

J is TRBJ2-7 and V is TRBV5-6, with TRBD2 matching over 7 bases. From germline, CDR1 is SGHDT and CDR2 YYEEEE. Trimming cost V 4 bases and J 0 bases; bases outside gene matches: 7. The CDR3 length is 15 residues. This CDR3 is CASSPLGGNSYEQYF. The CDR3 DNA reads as TGTGCCAGCAGCCCCTTGGGAGGGAACTCCTACGAGCAGTACTTC.

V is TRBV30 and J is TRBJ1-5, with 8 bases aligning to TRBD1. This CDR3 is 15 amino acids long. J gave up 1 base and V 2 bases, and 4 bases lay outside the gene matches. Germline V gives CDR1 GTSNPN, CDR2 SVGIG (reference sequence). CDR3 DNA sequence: TGTGCCTGGAGTCATTGGACAGGGAGCAATCAGCCCCAGCATTTT. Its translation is CAWSHWTGSNQPQHF.

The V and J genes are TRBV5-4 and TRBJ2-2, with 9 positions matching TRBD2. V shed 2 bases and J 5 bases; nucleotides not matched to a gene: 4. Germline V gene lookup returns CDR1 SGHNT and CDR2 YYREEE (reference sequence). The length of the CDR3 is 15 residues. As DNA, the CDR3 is TGTGCCAGCAGCTTCTCTAGCGGGGATACCGGGGAGCTGTTTTTT. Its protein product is CASSFSSGDTGELFF.

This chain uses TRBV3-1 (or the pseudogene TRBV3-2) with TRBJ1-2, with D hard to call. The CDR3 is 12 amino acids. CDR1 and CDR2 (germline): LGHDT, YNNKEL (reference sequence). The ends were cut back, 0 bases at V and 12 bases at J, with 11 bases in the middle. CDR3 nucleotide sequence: TGTGCCAGCAGCCAAGAGAGAGGAGTCGACACCTTC. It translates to CASSQERGVDTF.

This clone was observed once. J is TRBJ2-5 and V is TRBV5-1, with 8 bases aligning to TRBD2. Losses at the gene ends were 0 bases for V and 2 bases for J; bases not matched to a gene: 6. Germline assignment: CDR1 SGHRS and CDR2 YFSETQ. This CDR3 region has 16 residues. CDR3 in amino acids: CASSLGPAGVQETQYF. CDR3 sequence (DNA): TGCGCCAGCAGCTTGGGTCCAGCGGGGGTACAAGAGACCCAGTACTTC.

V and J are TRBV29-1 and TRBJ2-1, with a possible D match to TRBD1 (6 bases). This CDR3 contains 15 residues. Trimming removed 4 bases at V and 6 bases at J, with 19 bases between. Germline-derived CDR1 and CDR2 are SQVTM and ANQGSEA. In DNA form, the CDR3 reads TGCAGCGTTGCGGACAGCCGATTCGTTTCCAATGAGCAGTTCTTC. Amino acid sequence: CSVADSRFVSNEQFF.

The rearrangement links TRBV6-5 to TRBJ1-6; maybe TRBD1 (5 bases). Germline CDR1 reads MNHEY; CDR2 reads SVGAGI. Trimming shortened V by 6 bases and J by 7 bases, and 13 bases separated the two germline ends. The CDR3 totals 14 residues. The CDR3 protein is CASSLGLSNSPLHF. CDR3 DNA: TGTGCCAGCAGCTTGGGACTTTCAAATTCACCCCTCCACTTT.

The CDR3 region is CASSLGLVSGELFF. The DNA of the CDR3 is TGCGCCAGCAGCTTGGGACTAGTCAGCGGGGAGCTGTTTTTT. The chain carries TRBV5-1 and TRBJ2-2, with D tentatively TRBD2 (6 bases). Trimming stripped 0 bases from V and 7 bases from J, with 10 bases between. The CDR3 has 14 residues. The germline V gene encodes CDR1 SGHRS and CDR2 YFSETQ.

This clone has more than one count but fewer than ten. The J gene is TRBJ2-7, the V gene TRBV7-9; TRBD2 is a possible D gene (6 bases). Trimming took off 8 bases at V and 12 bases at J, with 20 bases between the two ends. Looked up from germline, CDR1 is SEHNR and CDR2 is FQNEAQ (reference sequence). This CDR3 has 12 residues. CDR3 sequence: CASRSFPGVTYF. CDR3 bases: TGTGCCAGCCGGTCCTTCCCGGGGGTAACGTACTTC.

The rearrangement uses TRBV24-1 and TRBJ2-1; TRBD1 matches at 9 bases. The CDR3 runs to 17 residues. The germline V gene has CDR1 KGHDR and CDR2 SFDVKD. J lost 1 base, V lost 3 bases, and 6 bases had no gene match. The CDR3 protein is CATSDRTGTGSYNEQFF. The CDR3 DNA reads TGTGCCACCAGTGATAGGACAGGGACAGGGTCCTACAATGAGCAGTTCTTC.

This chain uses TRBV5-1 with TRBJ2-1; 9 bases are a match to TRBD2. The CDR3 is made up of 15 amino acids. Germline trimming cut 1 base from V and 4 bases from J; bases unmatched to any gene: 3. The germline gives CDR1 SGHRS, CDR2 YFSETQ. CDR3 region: CASSLLTSGYNEQFF. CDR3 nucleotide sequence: TGCGCCAGCAGCTTGCTGACTAGCGGATACAATGAGCAGTTCTTC.

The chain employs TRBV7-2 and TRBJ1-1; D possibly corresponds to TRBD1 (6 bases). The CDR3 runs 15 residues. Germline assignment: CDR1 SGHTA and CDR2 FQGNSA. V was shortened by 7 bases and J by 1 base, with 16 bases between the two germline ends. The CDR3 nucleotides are TGTGCCAGCATTCCTCATGGGGGGGCGAACACTGAAGCTTTCTTT. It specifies CASIPHGGANTEAFF.

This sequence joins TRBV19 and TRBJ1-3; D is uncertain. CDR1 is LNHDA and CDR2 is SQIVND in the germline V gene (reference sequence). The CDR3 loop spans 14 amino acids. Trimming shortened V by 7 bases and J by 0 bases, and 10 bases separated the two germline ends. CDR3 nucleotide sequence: TGTGCCAGTATTCCGGGAAACTCTGGAAACACCATATATTTT. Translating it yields CASIPGNSGNTIYF.

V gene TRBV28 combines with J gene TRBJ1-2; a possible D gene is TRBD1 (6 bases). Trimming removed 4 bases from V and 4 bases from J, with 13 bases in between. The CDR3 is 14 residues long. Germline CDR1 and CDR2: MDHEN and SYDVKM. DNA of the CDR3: TGTGCCAGCAGTTCACAGGGTTTGCGCTATGGCTACACCTTC. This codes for CASSSQGLRYGYTF.

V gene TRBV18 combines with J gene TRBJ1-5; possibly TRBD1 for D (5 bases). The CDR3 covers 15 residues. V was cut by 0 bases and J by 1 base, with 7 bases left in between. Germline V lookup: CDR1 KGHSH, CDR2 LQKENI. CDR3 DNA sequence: TGTGCCAGCTCACCACCAGGGGTGAGCAATCAGCCCCAGCATTTT. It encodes CASSPPGVSNQPQHF.

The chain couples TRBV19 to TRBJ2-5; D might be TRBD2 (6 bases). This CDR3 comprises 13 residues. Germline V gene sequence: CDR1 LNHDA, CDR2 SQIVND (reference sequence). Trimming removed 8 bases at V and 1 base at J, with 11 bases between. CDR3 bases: TGTGCCAGTCGGCTGGGAGGCCAAGAGACCCAGTACTTC. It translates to CASRLGGQETQYF.

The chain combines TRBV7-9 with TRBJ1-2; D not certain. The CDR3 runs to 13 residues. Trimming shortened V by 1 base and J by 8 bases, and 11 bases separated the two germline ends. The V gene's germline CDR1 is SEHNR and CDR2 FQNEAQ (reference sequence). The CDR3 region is CASSLEGGGGYTF. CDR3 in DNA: TGTGCCAGCAGCTTAGAGGGTGGAGGCGGCTACACCTTC.

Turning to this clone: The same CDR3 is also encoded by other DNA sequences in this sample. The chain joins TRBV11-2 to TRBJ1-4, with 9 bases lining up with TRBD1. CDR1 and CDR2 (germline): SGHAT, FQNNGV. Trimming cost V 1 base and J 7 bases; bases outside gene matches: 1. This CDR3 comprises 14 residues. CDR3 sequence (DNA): TGTGCCAGCAGCTTAGCGGGACAGGGTGAAAAACTGTTTTTT. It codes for CASSLAGQGEKLFF.

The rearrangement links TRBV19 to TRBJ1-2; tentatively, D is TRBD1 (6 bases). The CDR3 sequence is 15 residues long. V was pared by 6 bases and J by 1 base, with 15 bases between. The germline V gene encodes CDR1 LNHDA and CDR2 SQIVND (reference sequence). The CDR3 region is CASRAWTALNYGYTF. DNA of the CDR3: TGTGCCAGTAGAGCTTGGACAGCGCTTAACTATGGCTACACCTTC.

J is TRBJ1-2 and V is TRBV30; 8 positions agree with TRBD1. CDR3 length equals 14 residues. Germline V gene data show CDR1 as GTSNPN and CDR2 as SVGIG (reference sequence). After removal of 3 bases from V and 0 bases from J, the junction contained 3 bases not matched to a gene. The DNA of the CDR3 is TGTGCCTGGAGGGACAGGGCGGCTAACTATGGCTACACCTTC. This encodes CAWRDRAANYGYTF.

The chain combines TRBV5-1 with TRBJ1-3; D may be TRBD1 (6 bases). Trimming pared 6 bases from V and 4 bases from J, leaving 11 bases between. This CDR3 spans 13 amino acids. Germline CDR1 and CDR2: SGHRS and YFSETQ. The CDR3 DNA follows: TGCGCCAGCACGGGGACAACCGGAAACACCATATATTTT. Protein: CASTGTTGNTIYF.

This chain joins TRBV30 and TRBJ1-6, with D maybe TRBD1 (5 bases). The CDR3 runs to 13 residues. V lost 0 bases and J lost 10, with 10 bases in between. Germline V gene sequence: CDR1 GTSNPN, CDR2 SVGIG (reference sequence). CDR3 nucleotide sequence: TGTGCCTGGAGTGTAGGGGAACGGTCACCCCTCCACTTT. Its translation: CAWSVGERSPLHF.

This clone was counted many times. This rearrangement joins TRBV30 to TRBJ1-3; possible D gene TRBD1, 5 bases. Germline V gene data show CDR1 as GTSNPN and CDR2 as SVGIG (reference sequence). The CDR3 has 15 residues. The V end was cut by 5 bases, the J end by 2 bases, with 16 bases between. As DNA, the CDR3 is TGTGCCTGGGACCGGGACGGGAGGACTGGAAACACCATATATTTT. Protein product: CAWDRDGRTGNTIYF.

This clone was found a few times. This CDR3 is CASSKDRGSYEQYF. The CDR3, as DNA: TGTGCCAGCAGCAAAGACAGGGGGTCCTACGAGCAGTACTTC. The chain is built from TRBV7-2 and TRBJ2-7; 9 nucleotides agree with TRBD1. Germline V gene data show CDR1 as SGHTA and CDR2 as FQGNSA. V dropped 5 bases and J dropped 1; count of bases not matched to a gene: 3. The CDR3 sequence is 14 residues long.

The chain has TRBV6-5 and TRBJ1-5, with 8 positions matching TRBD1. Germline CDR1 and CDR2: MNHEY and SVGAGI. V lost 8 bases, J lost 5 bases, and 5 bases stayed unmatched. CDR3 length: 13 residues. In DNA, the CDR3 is TGTGCCAGCGCGACAGGGGAGGATCAGCCCCAGCATTTT. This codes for CASATGEDQPQHF.

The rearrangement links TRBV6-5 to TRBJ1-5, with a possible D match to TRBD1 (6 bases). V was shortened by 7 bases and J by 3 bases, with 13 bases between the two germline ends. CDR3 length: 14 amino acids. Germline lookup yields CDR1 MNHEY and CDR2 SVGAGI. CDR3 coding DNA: TGTGCCAGCAAACTTTCAGGGGACAATCAGCCCCAGCATTTT. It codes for CASKLSGDNQPQHF.

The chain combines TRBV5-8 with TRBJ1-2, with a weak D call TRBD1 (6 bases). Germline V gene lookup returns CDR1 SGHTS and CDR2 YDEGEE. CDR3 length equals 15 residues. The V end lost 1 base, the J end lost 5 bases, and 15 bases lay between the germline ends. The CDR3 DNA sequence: TGTGCCAGCAGCTTGTCACCGGGGACAAATTATGGCTACACCTTC. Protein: CASSLSPGTNYGYTF.